This entry lists 30 T cell receptor beta chains sequenced from one sample in a study of blood T cell repertoires in COVID-19. TCRdb's copy holds only in-frame clones and misses some; the assay was immunoSEQ multiplex PCR. The sample consists of about 76,000 clones, around 80% of them appearing once. The sample taken for sequencing was peripheral blood. These receptors came from a woman aged 60 to 75 with acute or convalescent COVID-19.

The V call is TRBV30, the J call TRBJ1-1, with TRBD1 as a possible D gene (6 bases). CDR1 is GTSNPN and CDR2 is SVGIG in the germline V gene (reference sequence). Trimming shortened V by 3 bases and J by 6 bases, and 11 bases separated the two germline ends. CDR3 size: 12 residues. The CDR3, as DNA: TGTGCCTGGAGCAGGGGAGGGGCTGAAGCTTTCTTT. It codes for CAWSRGGAEAFF. Full variable domain (rest looked up from reference TRBV30 and TRBJ1-1): SQTIHQWPATLVQPVGSPLSLECTVEGTSNPNLYWYRQAAGRGLQLLFYSVGIGQISSEVPQNLSASRPQDRQFILSSKKLLLSDSGFYLCAWSRGGAEAFFGQGTRLTVV.

This sequence joins TRBV5-8 and TRBJ1-5; D remains unclear. This CDR3 contains 13 residues. The ends were cut back, 4 bases at V and 0 bases at J, with 5 bases in the middle. CDR1 is SGHTS and CDR2 is YDEGEE in the germline V gene. This chain's CDR3 is CASSPISNQPQHF. CDR3 bases: TGTGCCAGCAGCCCTATTAGCAATCAGCCCCAGCATTTT.

The rearrangement uses TRBV7-2 and TRBJ1-5; tentatively, D is TRBD1 (5 bases). This CDR3 is 13 amino acids long. The germline CDR1 and CDR2 sequences are SGHTA and FQGNSA. The germline V and J ends were trimmed by 1 base and 4 bases, with 5 bases remaining between them. The CDR3 reads CASSLGTNQPQHF. The CDR3 nucleotides are TGTGCCAGCAGCTTAGGGACAAATCAGCCCCAGCATTTT. The full variable domain, in which reference TRBV7-2 and TRBJ1-5 provide the parts outside the CDR3, is GAGVSQSPSNKVTEKGKDVELRCDPISGHTALYWYRQSLGQGLEFLIYFQGNSAPDKSGLPSDRFSAERTGGSVSTLTIQRTQQEDSAVYLCASSLGTNQPQHFGDGTRLSIL.

The J gene is TRBJ1-2, the V gene TRBV19; the D is unclear. The germline V and J ends were trimmed by 10 bases and 4 bases, with 10 bases remaining between them. The CDR3 is 11 residues long. CDR1 is LNHDA and CDR2 is SQIVND in the germline V gene (reference sequence). CDR3 protein: CATAELYGYTF. Written as DNA, the CDR3 is TGTGCCACCGCGGAACTCTATGGCTACACCTTC. The entire variable domain, with the rest obtained from reference TRBV19 and TRBJ1-2, is as follows: DGGITQSPKYLFRKEGQNVTLSCEQNLNHDAMYWYRQDPGQGLRLIYYSQIVNDFQKGDIAEGYSVSREKKESFPLTVTSAQKNPTAFYLCATAELYGYTFGSGTRLTVV.

The rearrangement uses TRBV2 and TRBJ2-1, with TRBD2 identical over 9 bases. CDR3 size: 16 residues. After removal of 0 bases from V and 7 bases from J, the junction contained 7 bases not matched to a gene. The V gene's germline CDR1 is SNHLY and CDR2 FYNNEI. CDR3 nucleotides: TGTGCCAGCAGTGAAGCGTCGCGGGGGGGCCGGAATGAGCAGTTCTTC. Its protein is CASSEASRGGRNEQFF.

The chain couples TRBV6-5 to TRBJ1-2; D is unclear. V was trimmed by 6 bases and J by 0 bases, leaving 11 bases between them. The CDR3 has 14 amino acids. Germline V lookup: CDR1 MNHEY, CDR2 SVGAGI. CDR3 in amino acids: CASSDGPANYGYTF. The CDR3, as DNA: TGTGCCAGCAGCGATGGCCCAGCTAACTATGGCTACACCTTC.

The V and J genes are TRBV19 and TRBJ2-5; D possibly corresponds to TRBD2 (6 bases). Germline V gives CDR1 LNHDA, CDR2 SQIVND (reference sequence). Trimming removed 3 bases from V and 5 bases from J, with 13 bases in between. There are 14 residues in the CDR3. CDR3 region: CASSMVGRMETQYF. CDR3 bases: TGTGCCAGTAGTATGGTAGGGAGGATGGAGACCCAGTACTTC.

The genes are TRBV7-3 and TRBJ2-5, with TRBD1 matching 9 bases. Per the germline V gene, CDR1 is SGHTA and CDR2 is FQGTGA. CDR3 length: 15 amino acids. The V segment lost 3 bases and the J segment 1 base; nucleotides outside the gene matches: 3. The CDR3 sequence: CASSLDRGLQETQYF. CDR3 in DNA: TGTGCCAGCAGCTTGGACAGGGGCCTCCAAGAGACCCAGTACTTC.

This sequence joins TRBV19 and TRBJ2-5, with 10 bases identical to TRBD1. J was trimmed by 1 base and V by 2 bases; bases with no gene match: 7. Germline lookup yields CDR1 LNHDA and CDR2 SQIVND (reference sequence). The CDR3 sequence is 17 residues long. This CDR3 is CASSIRVGDRGQETQYF. The CDR3 DNA sequence: TGTGCCAGTAGTATAAGGGTTGGGGACAGGGGCCAAGAGACCCAGTACTTC.

The gene calls are TRBV10-3 and TRBJ2-1, with 8 bases aligning to TRBD2. V was clipped by 3 bases and J by 1 base; unmatched bases: 8. The germline gives CDR1 ENHRY, CDR2 SYGVKD. The length of the CDR3 is 17 residues. The CDR3 DNA reads TGTGCCATCAGTGATGACGACGCGGGGGGATCCTACAATGAGCAGTTCTTC. Protein sequence: CAISDDDAGGSYNEQFF.

The chain carries TRBV6-6 and TRBJ1-1; TRBD1 matches 10 bases. The CDR3 loop spans 12 amino acids. Germline V gives CDR1 MNHNY, CDR2 SVGAGI (reference sequence). With 5 bases clipped from V and 8 bases from J, the junction kept 2 bases outside the gene matches. Written as DNA, the CDR3 is TGTGCCAGCAGTACGGGACAGGGGGAAGCTTTCTTT. It encodes CASSTGQGEAFF.

The chain combines TRBV4-1 with TRBJ1-2; D is possibly TRBD1 (5 bases). V was pared by 4 bases and J by 3 bases, with 9 bases between. Germline CDR1 and CDR2: MGHRA and YSYEKL. The CDR3 sequence is 13 residues long. The CDR3 sequence: CASSPPGDYGYTF. CDR3 nucleotide sequence: TGCGCCAGCAGCCCCCCGGGGGACTATGGCTACACCTTC.

CDR3 nucleotide sequence: TGCGCCAGCAGCCAAGAAGGAGGAGGTGGCAATCAGCCCCAGCATTTT. Protein: CASSQEGGGGNQPQHF. This chain links TRBV4-1 with TRBJ1-5, with D unresolved. V was cut by 0 bases and J by 2 bases, with 11 bases left in between. Germline CDR1 is MGHRA and CDR2 is YSYEKL. CDR3 size: 16 residues.

The chain employs TRBV6-5 and TRBJ1-4; TRBD1 is a possible D gene (6 bases). Germline V gene data show CDR1 as MNHEY and CDR2 as SVGAGI. The CDR3 covers 13 residues. With 3 bases removed from V and 11 bases from J, the gap between germline ends came to 13 bases. The CDR3 sequence is CASSYNQGSKLFF. CDR3 coding DNA: TGTGCCAGCAGTTATAACCAGGGGAGTAAACTGTTTTTT.

The genes are TRBV7-8 and TRBJ1-1; TRBD1 matches at 7 bases. V lost 5 bases and J lost 4; bases outside the gene matches: 1. In germline, CDR1 is SGHVS, CDR2 FQNEAQ. The CDR3 is made up of 12 amino acids. The CDR3 DNA reads TGTGCCAGCAGCCGACAGGGCACTGAAGCTTTCTTT. Translated: CASSRQGTEAFF.

The CDR3 DNA follows: TGTGCCACCAGTGATTCACAGGGGGGCTCCTACAATGAGCAGTTCTTC. It specifies CATSDSQGGSYNEQFF. The V and J genes are TRBV24-1 and TRBJ2-1; 8 bases are a match to TRBD1. Unmatched junction bases numbered 2, after V lost 2 bases and J lost 0 bases. The CDR3 length is 16 residues. Germline loops: CDR1 KGHDR, CDR2 SFDVKD.

The chain links TRBV7-2 to TRBJ2-2; 7 nucleotides line up with TRBD1. The CDR3 length is 17 residues. Per germline, CDR1 SGHTA and CDR2 FQGNSA. Trimming at V came to 4 bases and at J to 6 bases, leaving 14 bases not matched to a gene. The DNA for the CDR3 is TGTGCCAGCAGCTCGGATCTTACAGGGGCCAGCGCCGGGGAGCTGTTTTTT. Its translation is CASSSDLTGASAGELFF.

Written as DNA, the CDR3 is TGTGCCAGCAGCTTTGACAGGGCCAAAGATACGCAGTATTTT. Translation gives CASSFDRAKDTQYF. This sequence joins TRBV7-2 and TRBJ2-3; 7 nucleotides match TRBD1. The germline V gene encodes CDR1 SGHTA and CDR2 FQGNSA. This CDR3 is 14 amino acids long. The ends lost 3 bases at V and 5 bases at J; junction bases unmatched: 5. Drawing the rest from reference TRBV7-2 and TRBJ2-3, the complete variable domain is GAGVSQSPSNKVTEKGKDVELRCDPISGHTALYWYRQSLGQGLEFLIYFQGNSAPDKSGLPSDRFSAERTGGSVSTLTIQRTQQEDSAVYLCASSFDRAKDTQYFGPGTRLTVL.

This clone was observed a single time. The chain couples TRBV7-9 to TRBJ1-2; D is uncertain. V lost 0 bases and J 7 bases, leaving 18 bases between the germline ends. The CDR3 loop spans 16 amino acids. Per the germline V gene, CDR1 is SEHNR and CDR2 is FQNEAQ (reference sequence). Here the CDR3 reads CASSLALQSQARGYTF. The CDR3 DNA reads TGTGCCAGCAGCTTAGCCTTACAGAGTCAGGCCCGTGGCTACACCTTC.

The V and J genes are TRBV14 and TRBJ2-2; D not resolved. The germline gives CDR1 SGHDN, CDR2 FVKESK. The CDR3 runs to 16 residues. Trimming shortened V by 3 bases and J by 0 bases, and 11 bases separated the two germline ends. The CDR3 coding sequence is TGTGCCAGCAGCCAGCTCAGGCCCACGAACACCGGGGAGCTGTTTTTT. Protein: CASSQLRPTNTGELFF.

The chain employs TRBV30 and TRBJ2-3; D perhaps matches TRBD2 (6 bases). V was trimmed by 1 base and J by 2 bases, leaving 10 bases between them. Germline assignment: CDR1 GTSNPN and CDR2 SVGIG (reference sequence). The length of the CDR3 is 14 residues. The CDR3 spells CAWSEGLSTDTQYF. DNA for the CDR3: TGTGCCTGGAGTGAGGGACTTTCCACAGATACGCAGTATTTT.

This clone came up once. The chain employs TRBV2 and TRBJ2-2; tentative D call: TRBD1 (6 bases). The CDR3 consists of 15 residues. Germline CDR1 reads SNHLY; CDR2 reads FYNNEI. With 6 bases removed from V and 0 bases from J, the gap between germline ends came to 11 bases. In nucleotides, the CDR3 is TGTGCCAGCAGGACTCAGGGGACGAACACCGGGGAGCTGTTTTTT. The encoded protein is CASRTQGTNTGELFF.

The rearrangement links TRBV14 to TRBJ2-1, with TRBD1 identical over 8 bases. The germline V gene has CDR1 SGHDN and CDR2 FVKESK. The CDR3 totals 16 residues. V was pared by 4 bases and J by 8 bases, with 13 bases of the junction left unmatched. CDR3 amino acids: CASSLSGTGDWDEQFF. DNA of the CDR3: TGTGCCAGCAGCCTATCCGGGACAGGAGACTGGGATGAGCAGTTCTTC.

The chain employs TRBV5-1 and TRBJ2-1; the match to TRBD2 covers 10 bases. With 0 bases clipped from V and 6 bases from J, the junction kept 3 bases outside the gene matches. The CDR3 length is 15 residues. Germline CDR1 reads SGHRS; CDR2 reads YFSETQ. CDR3 loop: CASSLGERGGNEQFF. CDR3 bases: TGCGCCAGCAGCTTGGGCGAGCGGGGGGGCAATGAGCAGTTCTTC.

This chain uses TRBV6-5 with TRBJ2-2; no definite D call. V lost 7 bases to trimming and J lost 2 bases, with 8 bases between them. Germline V CDR1 and CDR2: MNHEY, SVGAGI. The CDR3 length is 13 residues. The CDR3 spells CASTLVNTGELFF. CDR3 nucleotide sequence: TGTGCCAGCACCCTCGTTAACACCGGGGAGCTGTTTTTT.

V gene TRBV27 combines with J gene TRBJ1-1; 7 nucleotides match TRBD1. Germline-derived CDR1 and CDR2 are MNHEY and SMNVEV (reference sequence). The CDR3 runs 14 residues. V gave up 7 bases and J gave up 0 bases; unmatched junction bases: 5. The CDR3 sequence: CASTQQGMNTEAFF. DNA of the CDR3: TGTGCCAGCACTCAACAGGGGATGAACACTGAAGCTTTCTTT.

The chain recombines TRBV12-3 or TRBV12-4 with TRBJ2-7, with D possibly TRBD1 on 6 matching bases. CDR3 length: 13 residues. Trimming left V 6 bases short and J 5 bases short, with 14 bases between. This CDR3 is CASSLHRVHEQYF. DNA of the CDR3: TGTGCCAGCAGCCTCCACAGGGTCCACGAGCAGTACTTC.

The chain uses TRBV24-1 and TRBJ2-1; TRBD1 aligns across 7 bases. V shed 8 bases, J shed 6 bases, and the junction held 9 bases outside the gene matches. Germline V gene sequence: CDR1 KGHDR, CDR2 SFDVKD. The CDR3 is made up of 14 amino acids. CDR3 region: CATTPGQFSNEQFF. Written as DNA, the CDR3 is TGTGCCACCACCCCGGGACAGTTTTCCAATGAGCAGTTCTTC.

The chain couples TRBV5-1 to TRBJ1-6; no firm D call. The CDR3 runs 16 residues. Trimming removed 4 bases from V and 6 bases from J, with 17 bases in between. CDR1 SGHRS and CDR2 YFSETQ come from the germline V gene. The CDR3 DNA follows: TGCGCCAGCAGCCCGAGCGCATCTTCGTCTAATTCACCCCTCCACTTT. Translating it yields CASSPSASSSNSPLHF.

The chain combines TRBV6-6 with TRBJ1-5; 8 bases match TRBD1. With 3 bases clipped from V and 5 bases from J, the junction kept 6 bases outside the gene matches. Per germline, CDR1 MNHNY and CDR2 SVGAGI (reference sequence). The CDR3 runs 15 residues. CDR3 nucleotide sequence: TGTGCCAGCAGTTATGCAGGGGGCGGGGATCAGCCCCAGCATTTT. Protein: CASSYAGGGDQPQHF.